Listed below are T cell receptor beta chains from one sample, sequenced in a study of cytomegalovirus exposure and HLA in healthy donors. The data were produced by immunoSEQ multiplex PCR, yet TCRdb's version contains in-frame clones alone and is incomplete. This table has tens of thousands of clones, approximately 96% appearing once. Sequences were obtained from PBMCs. The receptors shown here come from a man aged 18 to 35 in good health and CMV-seronegative. The CDR3 runs from the conserved cysteine through the conserved F or W. D genes are given only for firm matches. Part of the rows lack a size; the others show once, few, many or a class for expanded clones.

cdr3_nt: TGTGCCAGCAGTTTTTCGGGAATCCTAGCCAAAAACATTCAGTACTTC; cdr3_aa: CASSFSGILAKNIQYF; v_call: TRBV27; j_call: TRBJ2-4; clone_size: NA; d_call: NA
cdr3_nt: TGTGCCAGCAGCCGATTGAGGGGGACAGGTTCTAACTATGGCTACACCTTC; cdr3_aa: CASSRLRGTGSNYGYTF; v_call: TRBV14; j_call: TRBJ1-2; clone_size: NA; d_call: TRBD1
cdr3_nt: TGCAGCGTTGAGGGGGGATACACAGATACGCAGTATTTT; cdr3_aa: CSVEGGYTDTQYF; v_call: TRBV29-1; j_call: TRBJ2-3; clone_size: NA; d_call: NA
cdr3_nt: TGTGCCAGCAGCCAAGAGCGGCTAGCAGCGATCTACGAGCAGTACTTC; cdr3_aa: CASSQERLAAIYEQYF; v_call: TRBV14; j_call: TRBJ2-7; clone_size: NA; d_call: NA
cdr3_nt: TGTGCCAGCTCTAAGGGGGTGGATGGCTACACCTTC; cdr3_aa: CASSKGVDGYTF; v_call: TRBV6-5; j_call: TRBJ1-2; clone_size: NA; d_call: NA
cdr3_nt: TGTGCCAGCAGTTACTTGGGGAGGTTGGGCAATGAGCAGTTCTTC; cdr3_aa: CASSYLGRLGNEQFF; v_call: TRBV6-5; j_call: TRBJ2-1; clone_size: NA; d_call: NA
cdr3_nt: TGCAGCGTTGAAGACCAGGGTGGAAACATTCAGTACTTC; cdr3_aa: CSVEDQGGNIQYF; v_call: TRBV29-1; j_call: TRBJ2-4; clone_size: NA; d_call: NA
cdr3_nt: TGTGCCAGCAGCCAAGTTGTTCGTGGGAGATTGAGTTCGGACACTGAAGCTTTCTTT; cdr3_aa: CASSQVVRGRLSSDTEAFF; v_call: TRBV14; j_call: TRBJ1-1; clone_size: NA; d_call: NA
cdr3_nt: TGTGCCAGCAGTGTGACAGGGCTCAATTCACCCCTCCACTTT; cdr3_aa: CASSVTGLNSPLHF; v_call: TRBV6-1; j_call: TRBJ1-6; clone_size: NA; d_call: TRBD1
cdr3_nt: TGTGCCAGCAGCTTGAACCCGAACCAGGCTGGCTACACCTTC; cdr3_aa: CASSLNPNQAGYTF; v_call: TRBV5-4; j_call: TRBJ1-2; clone_size: once; d_call: NA
cdr3_nt: TGTGCCTGGAGTGTACCCGGGTTCCTCCTCTATGGCTACACCTTC; cdr3_aa: CAWSVPGFLLYGYTF; v_call: TRBV30; j_call: TRBJ1-2; clone_size: NA; d_call: NA
cdr3_nt: TGTGCCTGGAGTGCCTGGGACAAGATCTCCTACAATGAGCAGTTCTTC; cdr3_aa: CAWSAWDKISYNEQFF; v_call: TRBV30; j_call: TRBJ2-1; clone_size: NA; d_call: NA
cdr3_nt: TGCGCCAGCAGCTTGGAAGGGAGCTATGGCTACACCTTC; cdr3_aa: CASSLEGSYGYTF; v_call: TRBV5-1; j_call: TRBJ1-2; clone_size: NA; d_call: NA
cdr3_nt: TGTGCCAGCAGTGAGAGGCGGGGGACAGGGTACGAGACCCAGTACTTC; cdr3_aa: CASSERRGTGYETQYF; v_call: TRBV25-1; j_call: TRBJ2-5; clone_size: NA; d_call: TRBD1
cdr3_nt: TGCAGTGCTAGAGTTAGCTACGAGCAGTACTTC; cdr3_aa: CSARVSYEQYF; v_call: TRBV20-1; j_call: TRBJ2-7; clone_size: NA; d_call: NA
cdr3_nt: TGTGCCACTAACGGGGGACCCCTTAATGAAAAACTGTTTTTT; cdr3_aa: CATNGGPLNEKLFF; v_call: TRBV6-1; j_call: TRBJ1-4; clone_size: NA; d_call: NA
cdr3_nt: TGTGCCAGCAGTTCGTGGACATTTAACACCGGGGAGCTGTTTTTT; cdr3_aa: CASSSWTFNTGELFF; v_call: TRBV6-5; j_call: TRBJ2-2; clone_size: NA; d_call: NA
cdr3_nt: TGTGCCTGGAGTGTACAGACCCAGCTTATTCAGCCCCAGCATTTT; cdr3_aa: CAWSVQTQLIQPQHF; v_call: TRBV30; j_call: TRBJ1-5; clone_size: NA; d_call: NA
cdr3_nt: TGTGCCAGCAGTTTGAACAGGGTTGAGGGCTACACCTTC; cdr3_aa: CASSLNRVEGYTF; v_call: TRBV27; j_call: TRBJ1-2; clone_size: NA; d_call: NA
cdr3_nt: TGTGCCAGCAGCTCTCTTCAGGGGGCACGGACTGAAGCTTTCTTT; cdr3_aa: CASSSLQGARTEAFF; v_call: TRBV7-8; j_call: TRBJ1-1; clone_size: NA; d_call: TRBD1
cdr3_nt: TGCAGCGTTACTGACAGGGGTGGCACTGAAGCTTTCTTT; cdr3_aa: CSVTDRGGTEAFF; v_call: TRBV29-1; j_call: TRBJ1-1; clone_size: NA; d_call: TRBD1
cdr3_nt: TGTGCCAGCAGCTTAGACTTCGGGGGAGCTTTCTTT; cdr3_aa: CASSLDFGGAFF; v_call: TRBV11-3; j_call: TRBJ1-1; clone_size: NA; d_call: NA
cdr3_nt: TGTGCCAGCAGTTACTCGAGTAGCGGGGGAACCTACGAGCAGTACTTC; cdr3_aa: CASSYSSSGGTYEQYF; v_call: TRBV6-6; j_call: TRBJ2-7; clone_size: NA; d_call: TRBD2